This entry describes one TCR beta chain. Its cognate antigen has yet to be identified. No quality values exist for individual bases; no much larger clone is one base distant. The library was obtained by 5' RACE. The sequencer was an Illumina HiSeq 2500. The second PCR ran for about 6 to 12 cycles and used a J-beta primer mix along with a sample-barcoded 5' primer. A unique molecular identifier was introduced onto each TCR beta cDNA molecule by a template-switch 5' adaptor carrying 12 random nucleotides. Each sample yielded at least 2.5 million CDR3-containing paired-end reads. The Mint cDNA synthesis kit, primed by a TRBC-specific oligonucleotide, was used to synthesize first-strand cDNA from all RNA. Following uracil-DNA glycosylase treatment, all cDNA underwent a first 18-cycle PCR with the universal primers M1SS and BC2_uni_R. In the paper's pipeline: Each sample was normalized by randomly selecting 1 million high-quality reads, each carrying a distinct molecular identifier. Reads sharing molecular identifiers were discarded rather than binned into consensus sequences. CDR3 identification, clonotype clustering and error correction used MiTCR with a Q25 quality threshold and the strictest error-elimination algorithm. A nonparametric unseen species model using Euler transformation provided a lower-bound estimate of total TCR beta diversity. TCRdb itself trimmed the public reads at Q25 with fastp, ran MiXCR and retained productive beta chains. A single entry per CDR3 protein holds the most common genes and DNA from its merged rows. TCRdb assigned the V and J calls; the authors' analysis was not used. Across this sample there are 1.5 million to 2 million distinct CDR3 sequences, with just under 50% seen only once. The ten largest clones take up 2.1% of the sample.

This sample is part of a study of blood T cells in healthy people across ages (dated by TCRdb to about 2015). With respect to the entire study: In model experiments, template switching captured about one uniquely barcoded TCR beta cDNA molecule for every two T cells. Using deep sequencing normalized with unique cDNA molecular identifiers, the study measured how TCR beta repertoire diversity changes with age. The donors were divided into four age groups: young (average about 16 years), middle-aged (approximately 42), aged (about 60) and long-lived (roughly 82). To avoid experimental bias, donors of different ages were distributed randomly across sequencing lanes. Using the same blood draw, the study looked at two additional independent replicas of 1 million unique cDNA reads for two donors, one aged 18 to 30 and the other aged 80 or older. Paper-wide results and their limitations: Observed TCR beta diversity correlated strongly with the percentage of naive T cells measured by flow cytometry. Observed TCR beta diversity per million T cells fell roughly linearly with age, and a significant reduction was already apparent by age about 43. Donor CMV infection status was unknown, potentially confounding age-related changes in expanded clonotypes. Because profiling used bulk unsorted PBMCs, naive and antigen-experienced compartments could not be compared conclusively. Estimates of total diversity from one million sequenced T cells were regarded as lower bounds and underestimates. Compared with the aged group, the long-lived group had more naive CD4+ T cells, fewer expanded clones and increased TCR diversity, suggesting age selection.

The roughly 39 donors, aged about 6 to 95 years, were systemically healthy Caucasian individuals from Russia. Ten milliliters of peripheral blood were drawn from each donor into EDTA-treated Vacutainer tubes. Ficoll-Paque density-gradient centrifugation was used to isolate PBMCs, with at least 7 million per sample. Trizol reagent was used to extract total RNA from the PBMCs, yielding at least 5 micrograms per sample. Naive CD45RAhigh/CD27high T cell percentages were measured by flow cytometry on a PBMC aliquot from every donor. The TCR was taken from a middle-aged woman in good health. Sequences were obtained from blood.

The CDR3 reads as follows: CASKRQGAPDGYTF. In nucleotides, the sequence is TGTGCCAGCAAGAGACAGGGGGCGCCTGATGGCTACACCTTC. The chain joins TRBV27 to TRBJ1-2, with 10 junctional bases fitting TRBD1. The germline V gene (reference sequence) gives CDR1 as MNHEY and CDR2 as SMNVEV. After removal of 7 bases from V and 6 bases from J, the junction retains 8 bases not matched to a gene. Reading from cysteine to phenylalanine, the CDR3 counts 14 amino acids. The only DNA kept is the CDR3, 42 bases in frame from the first base.